The 29 T cell receptor beta chains listed next were all sequenced from one sample in a study of cytomegalovirus exposure and HLA in healthy donors. Sequencing was performed with immunoSEQ multiplex PCR; in TCRdb, only in-frame clones are kept and a portion is missing. The table lists 120,000 to 150,000 clones, 86% of them singletons. Sequencing used PBMCs. These receptors were collected from a man aged 18 to 35 in good health and CMV-seronegative.

This clone was seen a single time. The chain recombines TRBV5-6 with TRBJ1-3, with D unresolved. The CDR3 is 13 amino acids. V lost 4 bases to trimming and J lost 1 base, with 6 bases between them. Looked up from germline, CDR1 is SGHDT and CDR2 is YYEEEE. The CDR3 is CASSTGSGNTIYF. CDR3 sequence (DNA): TGTGCCAGCAGCACGGGTTCTGGAAACACCATATATTTT.

This chain connects TRBV6-1 to TRBJ2-7; a possible D gene is TRBD1 (6 bases). The germline CDR1 and CDR2 sequences are MNHNS and SASEGT. Trimming shortened V by 4 bases and J by 2 bases, and 12 bases separated the two germline ends. This CDR3 comprises 14 residues. The CDR3 protein is CASSGTGSTYEQYF. The CDR3 DNA sequence: TGTGCCAGCAGTGGAACAGGGTCCACCTACGAGCAGTACTTC.

CDR3 DNA sequence: TGTGCCAGCATAACCCCTGGCCCAACAGATACGCAGTATTTT. It yields the protein CASITPGPTDTQYF. The V and J genes are TRBV28 and TRBJ2-3; D gene uncertain. Trimming took off 7 bases at V and 3 bases at J, with 14 bases between the two ends. The V gene's germline CDR1 is MDHEN and CDR2 SYDVKM. This CDR3 is built from 14 residues.

The J gene is TRBJ1-1, the V gene TRBV5-6, with D maybe TRBD1 (6 bases). Germline-derived CDR1 and CDR2 are SGHDT and YYEEEE. The CDR3 covers 14 residues. V lost 1 base and J lost 4, with 11 bases in between. In nucleotides, the CDR3 is TGTGCCAGCAGCTTGAGTTTAGGGGGCACTGAAGCTTTCTTT. This gives the protein CASSLSLGGTEAFF.

This chain uses TRBV19 with TRBJ2-1; 13 bases agree with TRBD2. The germline gives CDR1 LNHDA, CDR2 SQIVND (reference sequence). The length of the CDR3 is 17 residues. Trimming removed 4 bases from V and 6 bases from J; junction bases left unmatched: 9. The CDR3 DNA follows: TGTGCCAGTAGTACTCGGACTAGCGGGAGTACTGGCAATGAGCAGTTCTTC. The encoded protein is CASSTRTSGSTGNEQFF.

The genes are TRBV7-9 and TRBJ2-1, with 15 nucleotides matching TRBD2. The CDR3 is 16 amino acids. Unmatched junction bases numbered 6, after V lost 5 bases and J lost 7 bases. Germline V gives CDR1 SEHNR, CDR2 FQNEAQ (reference sequence). The CDR3 bases are TGTGCCAGCAGCACAGGACTAGCGGGAGGGGGGAATGAGCAGTTCTTC. This encodes CASSTGLAGGGNEQFF.

CDR3 bases: TGTGCCAGCAGCTTGGGACTAGCGGGGGAGGCTGAGCAGTTCTTC. The encoded protein is CASSLGLAGEAEQFF. The chain joins TRBV5-6 to TRBJ2-1; 12 nucleotides match TRBD2. CDR1 is SGHDT, CDR2 YYEEEE, per germline. CDR3 length: 15 residues. V shed 0 bases, J shed 9 bases, and the junction held 4 bases outside the gene matches.

The chain combines TRBV28 with TRBJ2-1; TRBD2 might be the D (5 bases). The CDR3 runs 14 residues. Germline CDR1 is MDHEN and CDR2 is SYDVKM. V gave up 5 bases and J gave up 7 bases, with 15 bases separating them. The CDR3 bases are TGTGCCAGCAGTCCAGTTGGGAGAACTAATGAGCAGTTCTTC. It specifies CASSPVGRTNEQFF.

This sequence joins TRBV18 and TRBJ2-7; 8 bases map to TRBD1. Germline V gives CDR1 KGHSH, CDR2 LQKENI. The V and J ends lost 0 bases and 4 bases, in that order; junction bases with no gene match: 5. The CDR3 runs 15 residues. As DNA, the CDR3 is TGTGCCAGCTCACCACCGGCCGGGACAGGTTACGAGCAGTACTTC. It specifies CASSPPAGTGYEQYF.

The chain combines TRBV18 with TRBJ1-2; D is possibly TRBD1 (6 bases). Trimming removed 9 bases from V and 7 bases from J, with 12 bases in between. The CDR3 has 11 amino acids. Germline lookup yields CDR1 KGHSH and CDR2 LQKENI. CDR3 region: CASVQGFGYTF. The CDR3 bases are TGTGCCAGTGTACAGGGCTTTGGCTACACCTTC.

This rearrangement joins TRBV4-3 to TRBJ2-7, with 8 positions matching TRBD1. V shed 3 bases, J shed 4 bases, and the junction held 8 bases outside the gene matches. Germline-derived CDR1 and CDR2 are LGHNA and YSLEER. This CDR3 is built from 15 residues. CDR3 loop: CASSQDGQGQYEQYF. The CDR3, as DNA: TGCGCCAGCAGCCAGGATGGACAGGGCCAGTACGAGCAGTACTTC.

The rearrangement joins TRBV7-2 to TRBJ2-5; 8 bases agree with TRBD2. From germline, CDR1 is SGHTA and CDR2 FQGNSA. The CDR3 runs 14 residues. Trimming at V came to 2 bases and at J to 5 bases, leaving 4 bases not matched to a gene. CDR3 sequence (DNA): TGTGCCAGCAGCTTAAACGGGAGGGGGGAGACCCAGTACTTC. Protein: CASSLNGRGETQYF.

The chain employs TRBV19 and TRBJ2-7, with 8 bases identical to TRBD2. This CDR3 has 14 amino acids. Losses at the gene ends were 5 bases for V and 4 bases for J; bases not matched to a gene: 7. Germline CDR1 is LNHDA and CDR2 is SQIVND (reference sequence). For the CDR3, the DNA is TGTGCCAGTAGTCCGACTAGCGTGAGTTACGAGCAGTACTTC. Its protein is CASSPTSVSYEQYF.

V is TRBV9 and J is TRBJ2-2; D may be TRBD1 (7 bases). CDR1 SGDLS and CDR2 YYNGEE come from the germline V gene. The ends were cut back, 4 bases at V and 7 bases at J, with 20 bases in the middle. The CDR3 is 16 residues long. CDR3 residues: CASSLRGGTGGGELFF. DNA of the CDR3: TGTGCCAGCAGCTTAAGAGGGGGCACCGGGGGCGGGGAGCTGTTTTTT.

This clone was detected only a few times. The chain combines TRBV5-1 with TRBJ2-7; no reliable D call. Trimming took off 4 bases at V and 0 bases at J, with 11 bases between the two ends. The CDR3 has 14 amino acids. In germline, CDR1 is SGHRS, CDR2 YFSETQ. The CDR3 region is CASSPRHSSYEQYF. DNA of the CDR3: TGCGCCAGCAGCCCACGACATAGCTCCTACGAGCAGTACTTC.

The genes are TRBV7-8 and TRBJ2-7, with 11 bases identical to TRBD1. Germline CDR1 and CDR2: SGHVS and FQNEAQ. The CDR3 is 16 amino acids. V was clipped by 1 base and J by 6 bases; unmatched bases: 8. This chain's CDR3 is CASSLGWDRGGPEQYF. The CDR3 DNA reads as TGTGCCAGCAGCTTAGGATGGGACAGGGGGGGCCCCGAGCAGTACTTC. Looking up the rest from reference TRBV7-8 and TRBJ2-7 gives the full variable domain: GAGVSQSPRYKVAKRGQDVALRCDPISGHVSLFWYQQALGQGPEFLTYFQNEAQLDKSGLPSDRFFAERPEGSVSTLKIQRTQQEDSAVYLCASSLGWDRGGPEQYFGPGTRLTVT.

The V and J genes are TRBV27 and TRBJ2-3; D uncertain. The CDR3 contains 19 residues. Trimming stripped 2 bases from V and 4 bases from J, with 25 bases between. Germline V lookup: CDR1 MNHEY, CDR2 SMNVEV (reference sequence). The CDR3 nucleotides are TGTGCCAGCAGTTTAGTTATGAGGTGGCGCCAGTCTCACGCAGATACGCAGTATTTT. The encoded protein is CASSLVMRWRQSHADTQYF.

The rearrangement uses TRBV7-9 and TRBJ1-4, with D possibly TRBD1 on 6 matching bases. CDR3 length: 16 residues. The germline V gene encodes CDR1 SEHNR and CDR2 FQNEAQ (reference sequence). Trimming cost V 0 bases and J 4 bases, with 12 bases left between them. CDR3 residues: CASSLAQAGDNEKLFF. CDR3 bases: TGTGCCAGCAGCTTAGCGCAGGCAGGGGATAATGAAAAACTGTTTTTT. Full variable domain (rest looked up from reference TRBV7-9 and TRBJ1-4): DTGVSQNPRHKITKRGQNVTFRCDPISEHNRLYWYRQTLGQGPEFLTYFQNEAQLEKSRLLSDRFSAERPKGSFSTLEIQRTEQGDSAMYLCASSLAQAGDNEKLFFGSGTQLSVL.

The rearrangement links TRBV2 to TRBJ1-2; D is possibly TRBD1 (5 bases). V lost 11 bases and J lost 7, with 14 bases in between. This CDR3 region has 11 residues. Per the germline V gene, CDR1 is SNHLY and CDR2 is FYNNEI. As DNA, the CDR3 is TGTGCCCACCCGGGGGGGGGTGGCTACACCTTC. It translates to CAHPGGGGYTF.

This chain connects TRBV27 to TRBJ2-7; unclear D gene. Trimming cost V 8 bases and J 2 bases, with 10 bases left between them. The CDR3 has 12 amino acids. Germline lookup yields CDR1 MNHEY and CDR2 SMNVEV (reference sequence). CDR3 protein: CASRRTPYEQYF. CDR3 DNA sequence: TGTGCCAGCCGAAGAACTCCCTACGAGCAGTACTTC.

The genes are TRBV27 and TRBJ2-3; 9 nucleotides match TRBD2. The CDR3 length is 15 residues. Per germline, CDR1 MNHEY and CDR2 SMNVEV (reference sequence). The junction had 4 bases not matched to a gene; V was cut back by 4 bases and J by 2 bases. The CDR3 spells CASSSGTSPTDTQYF. CDR3 sequence (DNA): TGTGCCAGCAGTTCCGGGACTAGCCCCACAGATACGCAGTATTTT.

V and J are TRBV5-6 and TRBJ2-7, with 7 bases fitting TRBD1. J lost 3 bases, V lost 3 bases, and 3 bases had no gene match. This CDR3 spans 13 amino acids. Germline V lookup: CDR1 SGHDT, CDR2 YYEEEE. The CDR3 coding sequence is TGTGCCAGCAGCTCTAACAGGGGCTACGAGCAGTACTTC. It specifies CASSSNRGYEQYF.

The chain employs TRBV14 and TRBJ1-1; 8 bases are shared with TRBD1. The germline V gene has CDR1 SGHDN and CDR2 FVKESK. The CDR3 runs to 13 residues. With 5 bases clipped from V and 3 bases from J, the junction kept 2 bases outside the gene matches. Here the CDR3 DNA reads TGTGCCAGCAGCAAACAGGGGGACACTGAAGCTTTCTTT. This translates into CASSKQGDTEAFF. The complete variable domain, with remaining parts taken from reference TRBV14 and TRBJ1-1, reads EAGVTQFPSHSVIEKGQTVTLRCDPISGHDNLYWYRRVMGKEIKFLLHFVKESKQDESGMPNNRFLAERTGGTYSTLKVQPAELEDSGVYFCASSKQGDTEAFFGQGTRLTVV.

The rearrangement links TRBV2 to TRBJ1-2; tentative D call: TRBD1 (6 bases). V was clipped by 3 bases and J by 4 bases, with 12 bases between them. The CDR3 runs 14 residues. Germline assignment: CDR1 SNHLY and CDR2 FYNNEI. The CDR3 nucleotides read TGTGCCAGCAGTGAGCGGGGGCGGATCTATGGCTACACCTTC. It codes for CASSERGRIYGYTF. The entire variable domain, with the rest obtained from reference TRBV2 and TRBJ1-2, is as follows: EPEVTQTPSHQVTQMGQEVILRCVPISNHLYFYWYRQILGQKVEFLVSFYNNEISEKSEIFDDQFSVERPDGSNFTLKIRSTKLEDSAMYFCASSERGRIYGYTFGSGTRLTVV.

The V gene is TRBV15, the J gene TRBJ2-1; D unclear. The CDR3 sequence is 14 residues long. Germline V gene lookup returns CDR1 LNHNV and CDR2 YYDKDF (reference sequence). V lost 0 bases and J 9 bases, leaving 12 bases between the germline ends. CDR3 DNA sequence: TGTGCCACCAGCAGAGATGTCCTAAGAAGTGAGCAGTTCTTC. This encodes CATSRDVLRSEQFF.

The chain recombines TRBV27 with TRBJ1-2, with no clear D. Germline CDR1 is MNHEY and CDR2 is SMNVEV (reference sequence). Trimming shortened V by 7 bases and J by 0 bases, and 18 bases separated the two germline ends. The CDR3 spans 16 residues. CDR3 sequence: CASTSAHPGTNYGYTF. In nucleotides, the CDR3 is TGTGCCAGCACCTCCGCCCATCCGGGAACTAACTATGGCTACACCTTC.

This chain links TRBV28 with TRBJ2-1, with TRBD1 matching 10 bases. Per the germline V gene, CDR1 is MDHEN and CDR2 is SYDVKM. This CDR3 is built from 14 residues. V gave up 3 bases and J gave up 8 bases; unmatched junction bases: 4. For the CDR3, the DNA is TGTGCCAGCAGTTTGGGACAGGGGAGGGATGAGCAGTTCTTC. Its translation is CASSLGQGRDEQFF.

This chain joins TRBV6-5 and TRBJ1-1; TRBD1 matches at 7 bases. Germline V gene sequence: CDR1 MNHEY, CDR2 SVGAGI. Trimming cost V 6 bases and J 4 bases; bases outside gene matches: 8. This CDR3 spans 14 amino acids. CDR3 protein: CASSHRGLGTEAFF. CDR3 DNA: TGTGCCAGCAGCCACAGGGGCTTGGGCACTGAAGCTTTCTTT.

This chain joins TRBV6-1 and TRBJ1-1; TRBD1 aligns across 7 bases. J lost 4 bases, V lost 5 bases, and 4 bases had no gene match. Germline CDR1 MNHNS, CDR2 SASEGT. The CDR3 length is 13 residues. CDR3 residues: CASSLQGPTEAFF. CDR3 coding DNA: TGTGCCAGCAGTTTACAGGGGCCCACTGAAGCTTTCTTT.